This is a list of T cell receptor beta chains from one sample in a study of T-cell memory formation after mild COVID-19. One entry per CDR3 protein results from TCRdb running MiXCR on the 5' RACE reads. The data hold about 290,000 distinct CDR3 sequences, with approximately 16% observed a single time. Sequencing input: PBMCs or a T cell subset sorted from them (not recorded which). The receptors originated from a man between 18 and 29 years old who had mild COVID-19 (a few samples of this study predate the infection). Cell type and time point are not known. Each CDR3 is given with its conserved first and last residue.

j_call | v_call | cdr3_aa
TRBJ2-3 | TRBV7-9 | CASSALQGPPTDTQYF
TRBJ2-5 | TRBV6-5 | CASSPPAYQETQYF
TRBJ1-2 | TRBV15 | CATSRVGTNYGYTF
TRBJ1-1 | TRBV28 | CASISPGGEAFF
TRBJ2-5 | TRBV10-3 | CAISDREETQYF
TRBJ1-1 | TRBV12-3/TRBV12-4 | CASRQDRGTEAFF
TRBJ1-6 | TRBV12-3/TRBV12-4 | CASTPGAGLGSPLHF
TRBJ1-4 | TRBV7-9 | CASSSTILEEKLFF
TRBJ1-1 | TRBV11-1 | CASSLADTLDSMNTEAFF
TRBJ1-2 | TRBV29-1 | CSVEGGYGYTF
TRBJ1-1 | TRBV12-3/TRBV12-4 | CASSLVPGQHEAFF
TRBJ2-7 | TRBV29-1 | CSVESSSYEQYF
TRBJ2-2 | TRBV9 | CASSVWTGENTGELFF
TRBJ2-5 | TRBV7-9 | CASSSGTGGRWETQYF
TRBJ2-2 | TRBV5-1 | CASSLGTGTGGTGELFF
TRBJ2-1 | TRBV7-2 | CASSFGVGGEQFF
TRBJ2-1 | TRBV24-1 | CATSSAGGNNEQFF
TRBJ1-1 | TRBV7-9 | CASSQQGGGTEAFF
TRBJ1-1 | TRBV6-2/TRBV6-3 | CASNTNWGTEAFF
TRBJ2-5 | TRBV12-3/TRBV12-4 | CASKTTGEETQYF
TRBJ1-2 | TRBV14 | CASSPRTGSGYTF
TRBJ2-5 | TRBV7-3 | CASSGDTSGGKETQYF
TRBJ1-2 | TRBV4-3 | CASSQEGRGLDGYTF
TRBJ1-2 | TRBV10-3 | CAISEQQGLGIYGYTF
TRBJ1-2 | TRBV12-3/TRBV12-4 | CASSFPLGTGPNYGYTF
TRBJ2-2 | TRBV6-4 | CASSASGSTGELFF
TRBJ1-5 | TRBV3-1 | CASSQSSGLDQPQHF
TRBJ2-6 | TRBV5-1 | CASSPIGPPYSGANVLTF
TRBJ2-7 | TRBV6-6 | CASSSVSAVSSYEQYF
TRBJ2-3 | TRBV7-7 | CASTEADTQYF
TRBJ2-3 | TRBV20-1 | CSARIGWGTDTQYF
TRBJ2-3 | TRBV6-2/TRBV6-3 | CASTTPLYTDTQYF
TRBJ1-1 | TRBV27 | CASSSQQGVITEAFF
TRBJ1-1 | TRBV7-9 | CASSFWGNTEAFF
TRBJ1-1 | TRBV20-1 | CSARSRQMNTEAFF
TRBJ2-3 | TRBV4-1 | CASSQDTDGISTDTQYF
TRBJ1-3 | TRBV6-5 | CASSKQIPQGGSGNTIYF
TRBJ2-3 | TRBV4-3 | CASSQLGLATTDTQYF
TRBJ1-6 | TRBV2 | CASRRTLADNSPLHF
TRBJ2-1 | TRBV5-1 | CASSPGYNEQFF
TRBJ2-3 | TRBV12-3/TRBV12-4 | CASSSWVGGTQYF
TRBJ2-2 | TRBV7-2 | CASSLAWGGGHTGELFF
TRBJ2-2 | TRBV6-5 | CASSHRVPGELFF
TRBJ2-3 | TRBV4-1 | CASSQKPAGIDTQYF
TRBJ2-5 | TRBV11-2 | CASSQVYRGEETQYF
TRBJ2-6 | TRBV12-3/TRBV12-4 | CASSPGTGTPGANVLTF
TRBJ2-5 | TRBV29-1 | CSVDPRSSETQYF